A single sample gave rise to the 8 T cell receptor beta chains below, sequenced in a study of blood T cell repertoires in COVID-19. TCRdb keeps only in-frame clones here, not all; method: immunoSEQ multiplex PCR. This sample has roughly 87,000 clones; about four fifths occur once, and the top ten carry more than 2%. Sequencing was performed on peripheral blood. The origin of the receptors is a woman in her seventies with acute or convalescent COVID-19.

The gene calls are TRBV28 and TRBJ1-2, with a possible D match to TRBD1 (6 bases). The CDR3 totals 13 residues. Trimming removed 6 bases at V and 4 bases at J, with 12 bases between. Germline V gene data show CDR1 as MDHEN and CDR2 as SYDVKM. CDR3 protein: CASSPGQIYGYTF. The CDR3 region has the DNA TGTGCCAGCAGCCCCGGACAGATCTATGGCTACACCTTC.

The V gene is TRBV12-5, the J gene TRBJ2-1, with D unclear. V lost 4 bases and J lost 8, with 12 bases in between. This CDR3 comprises 13 residues. Germline values: CDR1 LGHNT, CDR2 FRNRAP. The CDR3 DNA is TGTGCTAGTGGTTCCGACCCCGAGGATGAGCAGTTCTTC. The encoded protein is CASGSDPEDEQFF. The variable domain in full, completed from reference TRBV12-5 and TRBJ2-1, reads DARVTQTPRHKVTEMGQEVTMRCQPILGHNTVFWYRQTMMQGLELLAYFRNRAPLDDSGMPKDRFSAEMPDATLATLKIQPSEPRDSAVYFCASGSDPEDEQFFGPGTRLTVL.

The chain combines TRBV2 with TRBJ2-7, with D perhaps matching TRBD2 (5 bases). Trimming removed 3 bases at V and 4 bases at J, with 13 bases between. This CDR3 is built from 14 residues. The germline V gene encodes CDR1 SNHLY and CDR2 FYNNEI. The CDR3 region has the DNA TGTGCCAGCAGTGATTCGGGAACCAAGTACGAGCAGTACTTC. Amino acid sequence: CASSDSGTKYEQYF.

The chain has TRBV5-1 and TRBJ2-3; a weak D match, TRBD1 (6 bases). The germline gives CDR1 SGHRS, CDR2 YFSETQ. The CDR3 spans 16 residues. V lost 3 bases, J lost 2 bases, and 16 bases lay in between. CDR3 sequence reads: CASSSALRGDTDTQYF. CDR3 DNA: TGCGCCAGCAGCTCCGCACTCAGGGGAGACACAGATACGCAGTATTTT.

V is TRBV2 and J is TRBJ1-1; D is ambiguous. Trimming removed 7 bases at V and 4 bases at J, with 16 bases between. Germline V gene lookup returns CDR1 SNHLY and CDR2 FYNNEI. The length of the CDR3 is 14 residues. In nucleotides, the CDR3 is TGTGCCAGCACCGCATGGGGAGCCGGCACTGAAGCTTTCTTT. This translates into CASTAWGAGTEAFF.

The genes are TRBV7-9 and TRBJ1-2; D not resolved. Trimming pared 3 bases from V and 2 bases from J, leaving 7 bases between. Germline V gives CDR1 SEHNR, CDR2 FQNEAQ (reference sequence). The CDR3 consists of 13 residues. CDR3 amino acids: CASSFLLNYGYTF. CDR3 nucleotides: TGTGCCAGCAGCTTCCTTCTGAACTATGGCTACACCTTC.

The CDR3 DNA is TGTGCCAGCAGTTTCCTGACAGGGGGCTCGGGTGGCTACACCTTC. This sequence encodes CASSFLTGGSGGYTF. The gene calls are TRBV6-6 and TRBJ1-2; 10 bases map to TRBD1. This CDR3 is built from 15 residues. The germline gives CDR1 MNHNY, CDR2 SVGAGI (reference sequence). The V segment lost 4 bases and the J segment 7 bases; nucleotides outside the gene matches: 9.

This rearrangement joins TRBV4-1 to TRBJ1-1; D might be TRBD1 (5 bases). V was pared by 3 bases and J by 4 bases, with 12 bases between. Germline CDR1 reads MGHRA; CDR2 reads YSYEKL. There are 14 residues in the CDR3. As DNA, the CDR3 is TGCGCCAGCAGCCATGCATGGGGGGGCACTGAAGCTTTCTTT. Translated, it gives CASSHAWGGTEAFF.